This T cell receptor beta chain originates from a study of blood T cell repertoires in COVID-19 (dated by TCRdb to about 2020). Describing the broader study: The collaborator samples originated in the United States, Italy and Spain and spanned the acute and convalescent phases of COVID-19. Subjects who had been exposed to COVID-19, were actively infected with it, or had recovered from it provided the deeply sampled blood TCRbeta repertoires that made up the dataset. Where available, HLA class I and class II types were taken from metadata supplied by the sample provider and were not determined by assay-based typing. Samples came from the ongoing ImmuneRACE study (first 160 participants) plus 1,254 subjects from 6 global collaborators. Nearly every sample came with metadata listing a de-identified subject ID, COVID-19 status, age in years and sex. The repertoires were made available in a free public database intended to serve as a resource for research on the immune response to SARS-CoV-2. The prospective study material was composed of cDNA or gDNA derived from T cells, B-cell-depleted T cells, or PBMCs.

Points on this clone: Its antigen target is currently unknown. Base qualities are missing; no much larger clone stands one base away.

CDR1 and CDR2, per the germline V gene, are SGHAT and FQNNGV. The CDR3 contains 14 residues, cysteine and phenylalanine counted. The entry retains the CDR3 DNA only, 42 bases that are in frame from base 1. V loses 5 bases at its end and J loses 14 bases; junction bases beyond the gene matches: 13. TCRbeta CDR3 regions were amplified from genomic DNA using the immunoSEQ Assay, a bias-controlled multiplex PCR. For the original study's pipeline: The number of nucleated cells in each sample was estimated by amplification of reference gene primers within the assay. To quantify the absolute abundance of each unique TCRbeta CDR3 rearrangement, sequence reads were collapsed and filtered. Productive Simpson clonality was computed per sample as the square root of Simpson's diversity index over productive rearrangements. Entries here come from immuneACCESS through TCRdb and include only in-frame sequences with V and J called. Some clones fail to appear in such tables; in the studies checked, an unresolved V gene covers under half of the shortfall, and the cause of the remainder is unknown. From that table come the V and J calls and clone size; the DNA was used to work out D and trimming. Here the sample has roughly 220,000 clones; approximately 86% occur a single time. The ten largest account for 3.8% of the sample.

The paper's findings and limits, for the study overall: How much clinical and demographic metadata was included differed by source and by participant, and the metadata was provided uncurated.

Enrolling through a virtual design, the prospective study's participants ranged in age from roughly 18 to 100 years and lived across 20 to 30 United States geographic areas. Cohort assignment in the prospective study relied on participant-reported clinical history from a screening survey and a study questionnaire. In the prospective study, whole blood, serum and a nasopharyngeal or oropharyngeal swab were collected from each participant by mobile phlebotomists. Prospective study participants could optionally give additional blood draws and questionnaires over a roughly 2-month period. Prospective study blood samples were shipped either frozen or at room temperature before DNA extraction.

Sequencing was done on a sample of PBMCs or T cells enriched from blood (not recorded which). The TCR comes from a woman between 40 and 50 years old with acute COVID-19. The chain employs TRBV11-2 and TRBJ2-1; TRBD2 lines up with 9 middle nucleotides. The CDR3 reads CASSTPARGTSKFF. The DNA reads TGTGCCAGCAGCACCCCGGCCCGTGGGACTAGCAAGTTCTTC.